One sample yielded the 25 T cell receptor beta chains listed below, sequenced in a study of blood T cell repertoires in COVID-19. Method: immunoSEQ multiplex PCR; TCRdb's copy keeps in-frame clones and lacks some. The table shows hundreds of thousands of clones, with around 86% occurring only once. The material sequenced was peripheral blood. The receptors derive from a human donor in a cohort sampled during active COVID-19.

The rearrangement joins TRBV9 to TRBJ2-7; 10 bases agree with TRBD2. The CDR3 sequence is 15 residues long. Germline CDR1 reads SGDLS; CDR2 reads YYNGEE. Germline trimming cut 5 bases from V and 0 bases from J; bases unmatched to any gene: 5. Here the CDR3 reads CASSPGLAASYEQYF. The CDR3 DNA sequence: TGTGCCAGCAGTCCTGGACTAGCGGCCTCCTACGAGCAGTACTTC.

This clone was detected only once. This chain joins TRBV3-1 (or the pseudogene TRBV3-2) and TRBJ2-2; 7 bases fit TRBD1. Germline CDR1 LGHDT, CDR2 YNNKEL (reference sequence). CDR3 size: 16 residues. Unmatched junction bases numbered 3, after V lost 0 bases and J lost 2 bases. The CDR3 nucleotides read TGTGCCAGCAGCCAAGAAAGGGACAGTAACACCGGGGAGCTGTTTTTT. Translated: CASSQERDSNTGELFF.

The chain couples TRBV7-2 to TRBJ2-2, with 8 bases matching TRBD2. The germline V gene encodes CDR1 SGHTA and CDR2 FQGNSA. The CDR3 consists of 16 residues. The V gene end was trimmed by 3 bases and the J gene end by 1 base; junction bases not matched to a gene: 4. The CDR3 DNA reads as TGTGCCAGCAGCTTTGGAGCGGGAGAGAACACCGGGGAGCTGTTTTTT. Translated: CASSFGAGENTGELFF.

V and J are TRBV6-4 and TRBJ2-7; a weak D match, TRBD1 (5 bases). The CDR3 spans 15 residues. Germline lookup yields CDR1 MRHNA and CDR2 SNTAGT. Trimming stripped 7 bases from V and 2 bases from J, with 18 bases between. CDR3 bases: TGTGCCAGCAAGTATATGGGGCAGGGCCCCTACGAGCAGTACTTC. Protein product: CASKYMGQGPYEQYF.

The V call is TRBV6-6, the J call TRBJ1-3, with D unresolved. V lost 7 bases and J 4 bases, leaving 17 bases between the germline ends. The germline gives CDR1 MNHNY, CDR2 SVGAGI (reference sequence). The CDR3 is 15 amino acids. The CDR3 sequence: CASNSPQRAGNTIYF. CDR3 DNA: TGTGCCAGCAACTCCCCACAGAGGGCAGGAAACACCATATATTTT.

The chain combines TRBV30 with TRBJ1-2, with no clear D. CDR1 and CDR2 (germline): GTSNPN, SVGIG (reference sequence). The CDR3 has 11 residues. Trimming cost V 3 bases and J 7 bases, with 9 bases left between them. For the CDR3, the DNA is TGTGCCTGGAGCCTCGACTTTGGCTACACCTTC. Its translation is CAWSLDFGYTF.

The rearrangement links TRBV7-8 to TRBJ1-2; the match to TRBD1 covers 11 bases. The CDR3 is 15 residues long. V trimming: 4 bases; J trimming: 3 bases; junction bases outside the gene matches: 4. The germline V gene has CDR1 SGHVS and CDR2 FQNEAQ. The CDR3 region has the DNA TGTGCCAGCAGCTCGGGACAGGGGGACGACTATGGCTACACCTTC. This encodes CASSSGQGDDYGYTF.

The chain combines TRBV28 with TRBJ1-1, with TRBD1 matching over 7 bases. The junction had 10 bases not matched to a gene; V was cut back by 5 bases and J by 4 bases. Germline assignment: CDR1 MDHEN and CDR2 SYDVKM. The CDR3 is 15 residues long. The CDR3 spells CASSPQGEVFTEAFF. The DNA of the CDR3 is TGTGCCAGCAGTCCCCAGGGGGAAGTTTTCACTGAAGCTTTCTTT.

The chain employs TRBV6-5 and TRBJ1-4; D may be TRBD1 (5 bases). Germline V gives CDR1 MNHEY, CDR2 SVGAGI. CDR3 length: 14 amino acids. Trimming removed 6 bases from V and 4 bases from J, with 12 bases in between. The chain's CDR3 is CASRQGSGNEKLFF. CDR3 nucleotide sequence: TGTGCCAGCAGGCAGGGATCGGGTAATGAAAAACTGTTTTTT.

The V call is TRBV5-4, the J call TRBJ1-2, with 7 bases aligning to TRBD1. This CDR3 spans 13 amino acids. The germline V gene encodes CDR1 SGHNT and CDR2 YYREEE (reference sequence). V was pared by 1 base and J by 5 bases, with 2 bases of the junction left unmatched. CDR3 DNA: TGTGCCAGCAGCTTGAGGGGGCGGTATGGCTACACCTTC. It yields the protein CASSLRGRYGYTF.

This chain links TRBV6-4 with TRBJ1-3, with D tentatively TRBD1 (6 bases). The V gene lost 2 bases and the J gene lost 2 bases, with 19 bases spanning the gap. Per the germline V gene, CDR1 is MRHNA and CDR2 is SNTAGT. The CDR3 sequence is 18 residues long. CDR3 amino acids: CASSDPNLQGKAGNTIYF. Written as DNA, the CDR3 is TGTGCCAGCAGTGACCCAAACCTACAGGGTAAGGCTGGAAACACCATATATTTT.

The CDR3, as DNA: TGTGCCAGTAGTAGGGGGGGGTTTCTGTCAAATGAAGCTTTCTTT. As protein: CASSRGGFLSNEAFF. This sequence joins TRBV19 and TRBJ1-1, with D possibly matching TRBD1 (5 bases). From germline, CDR1 is LNHDA and CDR2 SQIVND (reference sequence). The CDR3 has 15 residues. V shed 4 bases and J shed 7 bases, with 19 bases lying between them.

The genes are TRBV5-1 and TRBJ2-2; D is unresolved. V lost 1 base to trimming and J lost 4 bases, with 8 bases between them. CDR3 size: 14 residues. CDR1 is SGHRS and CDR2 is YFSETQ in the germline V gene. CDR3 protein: CASSLSLLTGELFF. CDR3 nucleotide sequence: TGCGCCAGCAGCTTGTCCCTCCTCACCGGGGAGCTGTTTTTT.

This CDR3 reads CASSLVGQGQRGYTF. The CDR3 DNA follows: TGTGCCAGCAGCTTAGTTGGACAGGGTCAGAGGGGCTACACCTTC. The chain employs TRBV7-8 and TRBJ1-2; 8 positions match TRBD1. Germline V lookup: CDR1 SGHVS, CDR2 FQNEAQ. The CDR3 is 15 residues long. V lost 1 base and J lost 8; bases outside the gene matches: 9.

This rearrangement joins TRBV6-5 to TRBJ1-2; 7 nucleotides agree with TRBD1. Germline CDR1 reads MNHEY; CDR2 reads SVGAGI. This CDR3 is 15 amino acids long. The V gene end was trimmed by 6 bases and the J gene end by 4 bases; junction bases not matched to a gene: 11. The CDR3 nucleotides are TGTGCCAGCAGGCCCCCCAGGGGGGAAGGCTATGGCTACACCTTC. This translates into CASRPPRGEGYGYTF.

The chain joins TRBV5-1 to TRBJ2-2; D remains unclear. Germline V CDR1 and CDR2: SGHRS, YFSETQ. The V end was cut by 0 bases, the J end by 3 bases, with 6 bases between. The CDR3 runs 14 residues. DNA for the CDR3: TGCGCCAGCAGCTTGGTGTCGGACACCGGGGAGCTGTTTTTT. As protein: CASSLVSDTGELFF.

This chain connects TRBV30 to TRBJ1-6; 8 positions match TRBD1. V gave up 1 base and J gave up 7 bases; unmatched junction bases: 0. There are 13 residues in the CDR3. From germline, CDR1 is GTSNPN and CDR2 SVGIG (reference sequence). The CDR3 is CAWSGTGNSPLHF. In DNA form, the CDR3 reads TGTGCCTGGAGTGGGACAGGGAATTCACCCCTCCACTTT.

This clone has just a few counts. CDR3: CASSQDEGYGANVLTF. In DNA, the CDR3 is TGCGCCAGCAGCCAAGATGAGGGATATGGGGCCAACGTCCTGACTTTC. The chain couples TRBV4-1 to TRBJ2-6; a possible D gene is TRBD2 (5 bases). The germline CDR1 and CDR2 sequences are MGHRA and YSYEKL. Trimming left V 0 bases short and J 3 bases short, with 9 bases between. The length of the CDR3 is 16 residues.

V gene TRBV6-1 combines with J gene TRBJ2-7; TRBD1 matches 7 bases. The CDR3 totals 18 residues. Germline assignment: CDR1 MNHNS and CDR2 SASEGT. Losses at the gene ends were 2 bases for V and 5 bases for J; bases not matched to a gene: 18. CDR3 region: CASSETTYNRGGVHEQYF. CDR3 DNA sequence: TGTGCCAGCAGTGAAACTACCTACAACAGGGGTGGTGTCCACGAGCAGTACTTC.

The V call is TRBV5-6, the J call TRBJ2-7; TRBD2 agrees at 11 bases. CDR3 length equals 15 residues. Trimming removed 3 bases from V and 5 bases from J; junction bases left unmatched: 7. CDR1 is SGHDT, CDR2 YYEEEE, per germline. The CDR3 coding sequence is TGTGCCAGCAGCTCCAGACTAGCGGGAACGGACGAGCAGTACTTC. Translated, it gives CASSSRLAGTDEQYF.

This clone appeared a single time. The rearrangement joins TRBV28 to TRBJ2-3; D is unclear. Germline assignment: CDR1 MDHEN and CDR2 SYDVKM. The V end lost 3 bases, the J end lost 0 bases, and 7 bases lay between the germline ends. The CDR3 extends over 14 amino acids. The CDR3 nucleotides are TGTGCCAGCAGTTTCATCGGGAGCACAGATACGCAGTATTTT. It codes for CASSFIGSTDTQYF.

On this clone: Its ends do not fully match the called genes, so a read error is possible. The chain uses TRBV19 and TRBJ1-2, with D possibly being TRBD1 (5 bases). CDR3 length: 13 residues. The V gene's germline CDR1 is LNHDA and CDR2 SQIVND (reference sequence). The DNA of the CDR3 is TGTGCCAGTAGCCTGACAGCTTCTATGGCTAGGAGCTTC. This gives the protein CASSLTASMARSF. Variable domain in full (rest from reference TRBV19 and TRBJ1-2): DGGITQSPKYLFRKEGQNVTLSCEQNLNHDAMYWYRQDPGQGLRLIYYSQIVNDFQKGDIAEGYSVSREKKESFPLTVTSAQKNPTAFYLCASSLTASMARSFGSGTRLTVV.

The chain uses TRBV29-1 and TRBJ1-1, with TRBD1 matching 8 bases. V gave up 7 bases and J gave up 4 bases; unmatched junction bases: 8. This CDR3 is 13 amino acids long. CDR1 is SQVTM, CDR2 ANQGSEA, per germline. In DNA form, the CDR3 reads TGCAGCGCCGGACAGGGAATGGGCACTGAAGCTTTCTTT. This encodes CSAGQGMGTEAFF.

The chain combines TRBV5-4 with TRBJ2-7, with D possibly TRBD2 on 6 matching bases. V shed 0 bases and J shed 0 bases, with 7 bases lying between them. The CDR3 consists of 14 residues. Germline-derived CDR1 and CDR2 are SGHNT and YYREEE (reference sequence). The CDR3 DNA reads TGTGCCAGCAGCTTGGGGGACTCCTCCTACGAGCAGTACTTC. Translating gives CASSLGDSSYEQYF.

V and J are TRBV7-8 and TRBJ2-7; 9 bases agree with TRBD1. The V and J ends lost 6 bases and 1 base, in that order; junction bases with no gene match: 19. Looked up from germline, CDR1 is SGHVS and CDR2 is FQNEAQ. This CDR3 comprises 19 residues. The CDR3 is CASSPGTGKVGVGSYEQYF. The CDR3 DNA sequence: TGTGCCAGCAGTCCCGGGACAGGGAAAGTGGGTGTAGGATCCTACGAGCAGTACTTC.